These T cell receptor beta chains were read from a single sample in a study of regulatory T cells in long-lasting Graves disease. TCRdb processed the multiplex PCR reads anew with MiXCR; each CDR3 protein has one entry. The repertoire has fewer than 600,000 distinct CDR3 sequences, less than 25% of them found once; the top ten carry about 12%. This sample comprised peripheral blood mononuclear cells (PBMCs), obtained when the disease was refractory, from a patient treated with antithyroid drugs. The receptors here all came from a female donor with Graves disease. Both conserved end residues are part of each CDR3. Each record gives: D gene, V gene, J gene, clone size, CDR3 protein, CDR3 DNA. A D gene is named only where the DNA matches it firmly. The size of a clone is reported for some rows only, either as once, few or many, or as a class for expanded clones.

NA	TRBV7-9	TRBJ2-7	few	CASSSTEIYEQYF	TGTGCCAGCAGCTCCACAGAGATCTACGAGCAGTACTTC
TRBD2	TRBV28	TRBJ2-1	few	CASSSPAGDRNEQFF	TGTGCCAGCTCCTCCCCAGCGGGAGATAGGAATGAGCAGTTCTTC
NA	TRBV4-1	TRBJ1-5	NA	CASSQDMSNQPQHF	TGCGCCAGCAGCCAAGATATGAGCAATCAGCCCCAGCATTTT
NA	TRBV28	TRBJ1-2	many	CASSLLSRANYGYTF	TGTGCCAGCAGTTTACTGTCCAGAGCTAACTATGGCTACACCTTC
NA	TRBV20-1	TRBJ2-4	NA	CSAREQGGYIQYF	TGCAGTGCTAGAGAACAGGGAGGTTACATTCAGTACTTC
NA	TRBV29-1	TRBJ1-2	many	CSVASGVGYTF	TGCAGCGTTGCGTCTGGCGTTGGCTACACCTTC
NA	TRBV30	TRBJ1-2	NA	CAWSGAGEGYTF	TGTGCCTGGAGTGGGGCAGGCGAAGGCTACACCTTC
NA	TRBV4-3	TRBJ2-7	NA	CASSQGRGWDYEQYF	TGCGCCAGCAGCCAAGGTAGGGGATGGGATTACGAGCAGTACTTC
NA	TRBV28	TRBJ1-5	many	CASSFLKIGGGDQPQHF	TGTGCCAGCAGTTTCCTCAAAATCGGGGGAGGGGATCAGCCCCAGCATTTT
NA	TRBV12-3/TRBV12-4	TRBJ1-6	few	CASSPGHPNYYNSPLHF	TGTGCCAGCAGTCCGGGCCACCCGAATTATTATAATTCACCCCTCCACTTT
NA	TRBV7-2	TRBJ1-5	few	CASSLASQIDQPQHF	TGTGCCAGCAGCTTAGCCTCACAGATTGATCAGCCCCAGCATTTT
NA	TRBV4-3	TRBJ1-1	NA	CASSQGGAAENTEAFF	TGCGCCAGCAGCCAAGGGGGGGCCGCCGAGAACACTGAAGCTTTCTTT
NA	TRBV18	TRBJ2-7	few	CASSPTGPMDEQYF	TGTGCCAGCTCACCAACGGGGCCTATGGACGAGCAGTACTTC
TRBD2	TRBV19	TRBJ2-7	NA	CASSTAGTTSYEQYF	TGTGCCAGTAGTACGGCCGGGACTACCTCCTACGAGCAGTACTTC
TRBD1	TRBV10-3	TRBJ1-1	many	CAITGTGYQAFF	TGTGCCATCACCGGGACAGGGTATCAAGCTTTCTTT
NA	TRBV30	TRBJ1-1	NA	CAWGGGTPVNTEAFF	TGTGCCTGGGGGGGAGGGACACCGGTGAACACTGAAGCTTTCTTT